This TCR beta chain appears in the sequencing data of a study of response to subunit inactivated influenza vaccine. Looked up from germline, CDR1 is SEHNR and CDR2 is FQNEAQ (reference sequence). CDR3 size: 14 residues. The germline V and J ends were trimmed by 1 base and 6 bases, with 10 bases remaining between them. From the RT-PCR reads, TCRdb called clonotypes with MiXCR, one entry per CDR3 protein. The table includes hundreds of thousands of distinct CDR3 sequences, 18% detected once. In this sample, this clonotype turned up many times. This chain uses TRBV7-9 with TRBJ2-1; no clear D gene. This specimen consisted of PBMCs from blood, obtained approximately 5 days after vaccination. The sequence was obtained from a man aged 50-59 years who received an inactivated influenza vaccine. This chain's CDR3 is CASSLGPSSNEQFF. The CDR3 DNA is TGTGCCAGCAGCTTAGGTCCTTCCAGCAATGAGCAGTTCTTC.